Listed below are T cell receptor beta chains from one sample, sequenced in a study of OX40 agonist ivuxolimab in advanced cancers. Here immunoSEQ multiplex PCR was the method, and the copy in TCRdb shows in-frame clones only, minus some. The sample contains about 84,000 clones, approximately 80% of which appear only once. The sequencing used CD4+ or CD8+ T cells sorted from blood, collected in a trial of the OX40 agonist ivuxolimab. Every receptor here comes from an adult with an advanced solid tumor such as melanoma, head and neck, liver or kidney cancer. The CDR3 runs from the conserved cysteine through the conserved F or W. D genes are given only for firm matches. Size values are once, few and many counts, or a class for expanded clones, and some rows have none.

V gene,D gene,clone size,J gene,CDR3 protein,CDR3 DNA
TRBV5-8,.,.,TRBJ2-4,CASSLGVGEGAKNIQYF,TGTGCCAGCAGCTTGGGTGTCGGGGAAGGAGCCAAAAACATTCAGTACTTC
TRBV5-1,.,.,TRBJ1-6,CASSFRSSYNSPLHF,TGCGCCAGCAGCTTTCGGTCATCCTATAATTCACCCCTCCACTTT
TRBV5-1,.,.,TRBJ1-1,CASSLGPNTEAFF,TGCGCCAGCAGCTTGGGGCCGAACACTGAAGCTTTCTTT
TRBV30,TRBD2,medium-sized,TRBJ2-4,CAWSFTSGGKNIQYF,TGTGCCTGGAGTTTTACTAGCGGGGGGAAAAACATTCAGTACTTC
TRBV7-9,.,few,TRBJ1-6,CASSFPRGEGNSPLHF,TGTGCCAGCAGCTTCCCGCGGGGCGAGGGCAATTCACCCCTCCACTTT
TRBV28,.,.,TRBJ1-1,CASAPDWGTMNTEAFF,TGTGCCAGCGCCCCAGACTGGGGTACTATGAACACTGAAGCTTTCTTT
TRBV2,.,once,TRBJ2-5,CASIRGAFALQETQYF,TGTGCCAGCATACGGGGGGCATTTGCCCTCCAAGAGACCCAGTACTTC
TRBV18,TRBD1,few,TRBJ1-2,CASSPGQADLGYGYTF,TGTGCCAGCTCACCGGGACAGGCGGACTTGGGCTATGGCTACACCTTC
TRBV11-2,.,once,TRBJ2-5,CASSFKGEETQYF,TGTGCCAGCAGCTTTAAGGGGGAAGAGACCCAGTACTTC
TRBV28,.,.,TRBJ1-6,CASSFMNSPLHF,TGTGCCAGCAGTTTTATGAATTCACCCCTCCACTTT
TRBV5-5,TRBD1,.,TRBJ1-2,CASSSIPGQSNYGYTF,TGTGCCAGCAGCTCAATACCGGGACAGTCTAACTATGGCTACACCTTC
TRBV6-6,.,.,TRBJ1-5,CASTSGGAQHF,TGTGCCAGCACCTCCGGGGGAGCCCAGCATTTT
TRBV6-6,.,.,TRBJ1-1,CASSIQGNTEAFF,TGTGCCAGCAGCATCCAGGGGAACACTGAAGCTTTCTTT
TRBV15,TRBD1,.,TRBJ2-7,CATSERHRIGDRVVYEQYF,TGTGCCACCAGCGAAAGACACAGAATCGGGGACAGGGTGGTCTACGAGCAGTACTTC
TRBV28,.,.,TRBJ2-5,CASSFQPGGGGETQYF,TGTGCCAGCAGTTTTCAACCAGGGGGAGGGGGAGAGACCCAGTACTTC
TRBV28,TRBD1,.,TRBJ2-1,CASSRPTGAQFF,TGTGCCAGCAGCCGACCCACAGGGGCACAGTTCTTC
TRBV6-6,TRBD2,.,TRBJ2-2,CASSYGRDHGELFF,TGTGCCAGCAGTTACGGGAGGGATCACGGGGAGCTGTTTTTT
TRBV5-5,TRBD1,.,TRBJ1-2,CASSLGQDRIYGYTF,TGTGCCAGCAGCCTCGGACAGGATCGTATCTATGGCTACACCTTC
TRBV14,.,.,TRBJ1-1,CASSQVYFNTEAFF,TGTGCCAGCAGCCAAGTCTACTTTAACACTGAAGCTTTCTTT
TRBV11-2,TRBD1,few,TRBJ1-5,CASSSSLSQGASQPQHF,TGTGCCAGCAGCTCCAGCCTTTCACAGGGGGCGAGTCAGCCCCAGCATTTT
TRBV5-1,TRBD2,.,TRBJ2-2,CASSPYNLGTSVLRSGELFF,TGCGCCAGCAGCCCTTATAATCTCGGGACTAGCGTCCTGCGATCCGGGGAGCTGTTTTTT
TRBV7-2,TRBD2,.,TRBJ2-5,CASTPWEGRETQYF,TGTGCCAGCACCCCCTGGGAGGGACGAGAGACCCAGTACTTC
TRBV19,.,.,TRBJ2-2,CASSTGRKNTGELFF,TGTGCCAGTAGTACGGGACGGAAGAACACCGGGGAGCTGTTTTTT